This T cell receptor beta chain was obtained from a study of T-cell memory formation after mild COVID-19 (dated by TCRdb to about 2021). For the wider study: TCR sequence clusters from the two donors were largely donor specific. In a couple of donors, T-cell clones that expanded and contracted after mild COVID-19 were followed by sequencing TCRalpha and TCRbeta repertoires longitudinally. The cohort was made up of two young adult volunteers, one female and one male, who were previously healthy.

Ficoll-Paque density gradient centrifugation was used to isolate PBMCs. This clonotype was counted a few times. Its antigen is not yet known. The sample holds no much larger clone one base away, and base qualities are not on file. Summary of the overall study and its limitations: Some responding clones were detected in pre-infection memory, which suggested that pre-existing cross-reactive memory T cells had joined the SARS-CoV-2 response. The second-wave clones that peaked on day 37 were not confirmed to be SARS-CoV-2 specific. Clones that contracted from day 15 to 85 showed balanced CD4/CD8 phenotypes, whereas a second wave of clones that expanded from day 15 to 37 leaned towards CD4+. Only a couple of mild cases were covered by the study, and larger cohorts that include severe cases with pre-infection samples were considered necessary. Contracting CD4+ clones appeared mostly in the CM and EM memory subsets, whereas CD8+ clones were enriched in EMRA.

Sequencing relied on an Illumina NovaSeq 6000. Using 5'RACE with constant-segment primers, TCRalpha and TCRbeta cDNA libraries were constructed, with sample barcodes and unique molecular identifiers added in the process. Trizol reagent was used to extract RNA from every sample. The libraries were amplified in two PCR steps, and the second step added a second sample barcode and Illumina TruSeq adapters. The libraries were sequenced on an Illumina NovaSeq using 2 x 150 bp paired-end reads. The published analysis was carried out like this. With migec v1.2.7, reads were demultiplexed and then collapsed into UMI-guided consensus sequences. Using mixcr v2.1.11, the UMI consensuses were aligned to TRA and TRB V and J templates and assembled into clonotypes. A clonotype was counted as expanded or contracted only when both edgeR and NoisET called the clonotype significant, with the noise models trained on biological replicates. For edgeR calls, the cutoffs were a false discovery rate-adjusted p below 0.01 and a log2 fold-change threshold of 1. As an exploratory analysis of dynamics, PCA with hierarchical clustering was applied to max-normalized trajectories of the 1000 most abundant clonotypes. The CD4 or CD8 phenotype of responding clones was assigned using the separately sequenced CD4+ and CD8+ repertoires. TCRdb trimmed the raw reads at Q25, called clones with MiXCR and kept productive beta chains. Rows matching on CDR3 protein sequence are summarized as one entry with the most common DNA and genes. TCRdb's processing, not the study's, gives the V and J calls here. Recorded for this sample are approximately 250,000 distinct CDR3 sequences; over 15% of them occurred a single time. Roughly a fifth of the sample belongs to the ten largest clones.

The CDR3 sequence holds 14 residues, the cysteine and phenylalanine included. The retained sequence is limited to the CDR3, 42 bases, with the frame set at the first base. At the junction V is shortened by 2 bases and J by 2 bases, with 9 bases in between. Per the germline V gene, ENHRY is the CDR1 and SYGVKD is the CDR2. The receptor was derived from a man aged 18 to 29 who had mild COVID-19 (a few samples of this study predate the infection). The sample titles of this study are shuffled in the database, so cell type and time point are left out; the donor was told from shared clones. This receptor chain uses TRBV10-3 and TRBJ1-1, with no confident D gene call. Sequencing used PBMCs or a T cell subset sorted from them (not recorded which). The sequenced DNA is TGTGCCATCAGTGAGGGGCAGAGTAACACTGAAGCTTTCTTT. It encodes CAISEGQSNTEAFF.